This TCR beta chain stems from a study of T cells in Graves' hyperthyroidism and ophthalmopathy. This clonotype appeared many times. The V end was cut by 5 bases, the J end by 4 bases, with 12 bases between. The CDR3 has 14 residues. TCR beta CDR3 regions were amplified from RNA transcripts. First-round RT-PCR targeting the TCR CDR3 was performed with the HTBI primer set. In TCRdb, the multiplex PCR reads were re-called with MiXCR into one record per CDR3 protein. The repertoire holds hundreds of thousands of distinct CDR3 sequences, with approximately 20% as singletons. The V and J genes are TRBV12-3 or TRBV12-4 and TRBJ1-5; D possibly corresponds to TRBD1 (5 bases). This receptor was obtained from a man aged 40-50 years with Graves' ophthalmopathy. The sample was blood. CDR3 amino acids: CASSHMQGNQPQHF. The DNA for the CDR3 is TGTGCCAGCAGTCATATGCAGGGAAATCAGCCCCAGCATTTT.